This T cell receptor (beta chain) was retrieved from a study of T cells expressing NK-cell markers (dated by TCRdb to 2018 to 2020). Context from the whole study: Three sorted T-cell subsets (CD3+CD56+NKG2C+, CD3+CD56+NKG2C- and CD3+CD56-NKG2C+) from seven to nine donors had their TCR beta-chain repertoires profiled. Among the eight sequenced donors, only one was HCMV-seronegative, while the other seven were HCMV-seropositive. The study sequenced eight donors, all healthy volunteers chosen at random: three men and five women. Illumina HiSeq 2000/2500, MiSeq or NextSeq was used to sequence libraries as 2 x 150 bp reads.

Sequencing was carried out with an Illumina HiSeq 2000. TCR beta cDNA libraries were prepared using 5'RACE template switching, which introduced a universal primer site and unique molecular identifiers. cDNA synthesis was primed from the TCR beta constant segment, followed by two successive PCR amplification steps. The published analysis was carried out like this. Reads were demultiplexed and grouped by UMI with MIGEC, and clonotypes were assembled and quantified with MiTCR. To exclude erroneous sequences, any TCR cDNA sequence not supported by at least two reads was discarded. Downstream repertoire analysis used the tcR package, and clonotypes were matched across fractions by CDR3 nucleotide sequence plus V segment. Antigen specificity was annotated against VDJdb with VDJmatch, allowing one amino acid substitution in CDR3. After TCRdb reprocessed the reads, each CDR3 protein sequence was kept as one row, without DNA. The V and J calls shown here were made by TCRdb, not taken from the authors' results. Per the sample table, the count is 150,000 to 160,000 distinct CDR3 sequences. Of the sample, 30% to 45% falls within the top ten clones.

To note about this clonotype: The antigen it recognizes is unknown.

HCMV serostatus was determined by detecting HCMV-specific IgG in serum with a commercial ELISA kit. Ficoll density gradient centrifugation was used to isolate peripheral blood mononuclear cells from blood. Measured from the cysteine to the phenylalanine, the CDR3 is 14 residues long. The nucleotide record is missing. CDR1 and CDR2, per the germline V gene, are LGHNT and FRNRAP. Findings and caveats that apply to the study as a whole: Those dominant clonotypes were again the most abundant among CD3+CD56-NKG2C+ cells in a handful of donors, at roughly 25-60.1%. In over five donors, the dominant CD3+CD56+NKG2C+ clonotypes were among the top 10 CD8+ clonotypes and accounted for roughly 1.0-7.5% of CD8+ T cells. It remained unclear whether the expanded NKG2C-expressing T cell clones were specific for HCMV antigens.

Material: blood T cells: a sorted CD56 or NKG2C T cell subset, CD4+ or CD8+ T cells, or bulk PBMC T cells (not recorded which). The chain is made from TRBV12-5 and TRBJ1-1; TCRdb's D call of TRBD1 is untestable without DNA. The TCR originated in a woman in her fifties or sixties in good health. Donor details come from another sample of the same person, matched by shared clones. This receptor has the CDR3 CASGPWTFNTEAFF.